A selection of T cell receptor beta chains follows, all from one sample in a study of blood T cell repertoires in COVID-19. Assay used: immunoSEQ multiplex PCR; TCRdb lists only in-frame clones, some missing. Among approximately 50,000 clones listed, around 88% were seen once. Sequences were obtained from peripheral blood. These receptors were taken from a woman aged 80 or over with acute or convalescent COVID-19. The CDR3 runs from the conserved cysteine through the conserved F or W. Each record gives: V gene, CDR3 protein.

>TRBV12-3/TRBV12-4
CASSRGEGAEAFF
>TRBV5-1
CASSLFGQGGYNEQFF
>TRBV5-6
CASSLEWGEYNEQFF
>TRBV4-1
CASSPQGFDNSPLHF
>TRBV19
CASRPERRGTEAFF
>TRBV28
CASSPGTGVSPLHF
>TRBV15
CATSRDPETQYF
>TRBV9
CASSVGREQETQYF
>TRBV30
CAWSRHKTGREETQYF
>TRBV5-1
CASSPATGTDYGYTF
>TRBV7-8
CASSSIAGVGRSTDTQYF
>TRBV19
CASSIQGLAEGNIQYF
>TRBV4-2
CASSQDEVWGGEAFF
>TRBV29-1
CSVGGEGATTDTQYF
>TRBV11-2
CASSLIGGRAVGSYNEQFF
>TRBV9
CATTDPGRLGYTF
>TRBV28
CASSPSLGGQESDTQYF
>TRBV28
CASSSGLAGGTQETQYF
>TRBV2
CASMGQTLGEQFF
>TRBV18
CASSPLPSGRAGGTDTQYF
>TRBV30
CAWSPLTGAGTEAFF
>TRBV23-1
CASSQPSATPSGEGLGAQYF
>TRBV27
CASSLLLGDHTGELFF
>TRBV7-3
CASSPGREFYGYTF
>TRBV18
CASSPGQAPSSYNEQFF
>TRBV7-8
CASSSIRVLGDNEQFF
>TRBV10-2
CASSDRTGGTEAFF
>TRBV11-2
CASSPRTSGITQYF
>TRBV6-4
CASSDSGTPGQTEKLFF
>TRBV3-1/TRBV3-2
CASSLGLSTPDTQYF